This TCR beta chain was recorded in a study of cytomegalovirus exposure and HLA in healthy donors. PCR used 60 Vbeta primers and 13 Jbeta primers. The protocol was immunoSEQ multiplex PCR, while the TCRdb copy is restricted to in-frame clones and leaves out a portion. The sample carries 120,000 to 150,000 clones, roughly 83% recorded once. General study points: CMV serostatus was the only recorded immune exposure for donors. By a later analysis, the bulk of CMV-associated TCR beta chains appeared HLA-restricted.

A remark on this clone: Its antigen remains unknown.

Germline V gene data show CDR1 as SQVTM and CDR2 as ANQGSEA. Trimming removed 1 base at V and 5 bases at J, with 11 bases between. This CDR3 is built from 13 residues. This receptor was obtained from a man in his forties in good health and CMV-seropositive. The chain combines TRBV29-1 with TRBJ1-2; possibly TRBD1 for D (5 bases). The sample consisted of PBMCs. In DNA form, the CDR3 reads TGCAGCGTTGAAGGGGCTGGGGGGTATGGCTACACCTTC. Residues: CSVEGAGGYGYTF.